These 8 T cell receptor beta chains share one sample of origin, sequenced in a study of early T cells in non-severe SARS-CoV-2 infection. Using its own MiXCR run on the 5' RACE reads, TCRdb lists one record per CDR3 protein. The repertoire holds tens of thousands of distinct CDR3 sequences, with more than 12% as singletons. The sequencing used whole blood, collected at baseline. The receptors originated from an adult who was a healthcare worker with PCR-confirmed SARS-CoV-2 infection or an uninfected control (not recorded which).

This sequence joins TRBV7-9 and TRBJ1-1; D unresolved. The V end was cut by 3 bases, the J end by 1 base, with 6 bases between. The CDR3 covers 13 residues. Germline-derived CDR1 and CDR2 are SEHNR and FQNEAQ (reference sequence). CDR3 sequence reads: CASSLTGNTEAFF. In DNA form, the CDR3 reads TGTGCCAGCAGCTTGACGGGGAACACTGAAGCTTTCTTT.

This chain uses TRBV29-1 with TRBJ2-3; D not resolved. Per germline, CDR1 SQVTM and CDR2 ANQGSEA. This CDR3 region has 12 residues. V was pared by 3 bases and J by 1 base, with 5 bases between. This CDR3 reads CSVEAGTDTQYF. CDR3 coding DNA: TGCAGCGTTGAGGCCGGCACAGATACGCAGTATTTT.

The chain joins TRBV2 to TRBJ2-3, with D perhaps matching TRBD1 or TRBD2 (5 bases each). Trimming took 8 bases from V and 4 from J, leaving 16 bases between them. The germline gives CDR1 SNHLY, CDR2 FYNNEI. CDR3 length: 14 amino acids. This CDR3 reads CASGATGPADTQYF. The CDR3 nucleotides read TGTGCCAGCGGCGCGACGGGGCCCGCAGATACGCAGTATTTT.

This clonotype was seen a few times. V is TRBV7-2 and J is TRBJ2-7, with 9 bases lining up with TRBD2. This CDR3 has 15 residues. The germline V gene encodes CDR1 SGHTA and CDR2 FQGNSA. Trimming removed 1 base from V and 6 bases from J; junction bases left unmatched: 7. CDR3 sequence (DNA): TGTGCCAGCAGCTTAGGTGGCGGGAGGGCAGGCGAGCAGTACTTC. Amino acids: CASSLGGGRAGEQYF.

This clonotype was seen a handful of times. V is TRBV24-1 and J is TRBJ2-7; no definite D call. This CDR3 is 13 amino acids long. V lost 4 bases to trimming and J lost 6 bases, with 12 bases between them. From germline, CDR1 is KGHDR and CDR2 SFDVKD. The CDR3 here is CATSDLTMGEQYF. The CDR3 DNA sequence: TGTGCCACCAGTGACCTAACTATGGGCGAGCAGTACTTC.

Only a few counts were recorded for this clonotype. The chain employs TRBV9 and TRBJ2-1; 8 bases fit TRBD2. CDR1 SGDLS and CDR2 YYNGEE come from the germline V gene. V lost 0 bases to trimming and J lost 8 bases; unmatched junction nucleotides: 13. The CDR3 runs to 17 residues. The CDR3 sequence: CASSVEPAGTRGDEQFF. The CDR3, as DNA: TGTGCCAGCAGCGTAGAACCCGCCGGGACTAGGGGAGATGAGCAGTTCTTC.

This clonotype has more than one count but fewer than ten. The chain employs TRBV20-1 and TRBJ2-3; 10 nucleotides line up with TRBD2. The CDR3 has 15 residues. The J segment lost 0 bases and the V segment lost 5 bases, leaving 5 bases of the junction unmatched. Per the germline V gene, CDR1 is DFQATT and CDR2 is SNEGSKA (reference sequence). This chain's CDR3 is CSAPLAGRSTDTQYF. As DNA, the CDR3 is TGCAGTGCTCCACTAGCGGGACGCAGCACAGATACGCAGTATTTT.

This clonotype occurred a few times. The chain joins TRBV29-1 to TRBJ2-3; 7 bases fit TRBD2. The CDR3 consists of 12 residues. The germline V gene has CDR1 SQVTM and CDR2 ANQGSEA. V shed 6 bases and J 9 bases; nucleotides not matched to a gene: 9. CDR3 nucleotides: TGCAGCGTGCTACCCCCCGGGGGGACGCAGTATTTT. It encodes CSVLPPGGTQYF.